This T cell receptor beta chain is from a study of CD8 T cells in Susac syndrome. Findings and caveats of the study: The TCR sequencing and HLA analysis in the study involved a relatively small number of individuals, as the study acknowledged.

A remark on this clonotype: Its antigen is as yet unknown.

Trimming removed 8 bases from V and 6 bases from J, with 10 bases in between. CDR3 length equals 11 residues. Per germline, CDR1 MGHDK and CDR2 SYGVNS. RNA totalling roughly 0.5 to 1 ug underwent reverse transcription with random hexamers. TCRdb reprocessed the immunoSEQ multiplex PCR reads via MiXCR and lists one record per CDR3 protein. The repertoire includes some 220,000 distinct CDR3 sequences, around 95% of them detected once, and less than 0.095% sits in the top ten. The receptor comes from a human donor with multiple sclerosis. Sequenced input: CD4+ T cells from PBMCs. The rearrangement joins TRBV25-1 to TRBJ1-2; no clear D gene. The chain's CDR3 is CASAGKDGYTF. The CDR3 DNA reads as TGTGCCAGCGCTGGGAAGGATGGCTACACCTTC.